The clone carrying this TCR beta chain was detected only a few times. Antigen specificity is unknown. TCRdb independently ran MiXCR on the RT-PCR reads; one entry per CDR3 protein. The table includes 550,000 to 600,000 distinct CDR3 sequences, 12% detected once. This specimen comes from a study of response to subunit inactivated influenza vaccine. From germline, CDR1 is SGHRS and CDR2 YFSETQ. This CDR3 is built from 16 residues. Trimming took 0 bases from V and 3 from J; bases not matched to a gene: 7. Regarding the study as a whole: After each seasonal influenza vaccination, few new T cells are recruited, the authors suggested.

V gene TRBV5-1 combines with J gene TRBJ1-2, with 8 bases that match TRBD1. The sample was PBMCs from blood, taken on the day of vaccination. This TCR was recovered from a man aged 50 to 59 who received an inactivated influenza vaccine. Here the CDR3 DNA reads TGCGCCAGCAGCTTGGCCCGAGACAGGGGTGACTATGGCTACACCTTC. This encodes CASSLARDRGDYGYTF.